This T cell receptor beta chain was documented in a study of STAT5B mutations in CD4+ large granular lymphocyte leukemia. Sequencing used immunoSEQ multiplex PCR; TCRdb keeps in-frame clones, though not all of them. The sample carries tens of thousands of clones, around four fifths recorded once. V was cut by 5 bases and J by 9 bases, with 19 bases left in between. CDR1 PRHDT and CDR2 FYEKMQ come from the germline V gene (reference sequence). CDR3 size: 14 residues. The receptor comes from a human donor in good health. Sequenced sample: CD4+ T cells from blood buffy coats. The V gene is TRBV13, the J gene TRBJ1-1; D is unresolved. CDR3 sequence: CASSGLRRSLQAFF. DNA for the CDR3: TGTGCCAGCAGCGGCCTTCGACGTTCATTACAAGCTTTCTTT.